Shown below are 25 T cell receptor beta chains from a single sample sequenced in a study of PD-L1 blockade in urothelial cancer. Sequenced by immunoSEQ multiplex PCR; TCRdb stores in-frame clones only, minus some. The sample consists of about 74,000 clones, 80% to 85% of them appearing once. Sequencing was performed on PBMCs, taken around atezolizumab (anti-PD-L1) treatment. The receptor source for this set is a man in his 70s with urothelial cancer.

This clone was seen a few times. The rearrangement links TRBV18 to TRBJ1-5, with 8 bases fitting TRBD1. This CDR3 spans 14 amino acids. CDR1 and CDR2 from the germline V gene are KGHSH and LQKENI. V gave up 6 bases and J gave up 7 bases; unmatched junction bases: 8. The CDR3 loop reads CASSRGQGGQPQHF. The CDR3 region has the DNA TGTGCCAGCTCGCGTGGACAGGGCGGGCAGCCCCAGCATTTT.

The chain combines TRBV5-8 with TRBJ2-2; 7 bases match TRBD1. This CDR3 has 15 amino acids. Trimming cost V 2 bases and J 7 bases; bases outside gene matches: 8. Germline V CDR1 and CDR2: SGHTS, YDEGEE. CDR3 amino acids: CASSFLKGANGELFF. Here the CDR3 DNA reads TGTGCCAGCAGCTTCCTGAAGGGGGCAAACGGGGAGCTGTTTTTT. The full variable domain, completed using reference TRBV5-8 and TRBJ2-2, is EAGVTQSPTHLIKTRGQQATLRCSPISGHTSVYWYQQALGLGLQFLLWYDEGEERNRGNFPPRFSGRQFPNYSSELNVNALELEDSALYLCASSFLKGANGELFFGEGSRLTVL.

The chain combines TRBV6-1 with TRBJ2-7; 8 bases match TRBD1. This CDR3 contains 15 residues. The germline V gene encodes CDR1 MNHNS and CDR2 SASEGT. The J segment lost 4 bases and the V segment lost 5 bases, leaving 10 bases of the junction unmatched. CDR3 sequence reads: CASSPLGRGHYEQYF. Here the CDR3 DNA reads TGTGCCAGCAGTCCCCTGGGCAGGGGGCATTACGAGCAGTACTTC.

V is TRBV6-4 and J is TRBJ1-3; D is unresolved. Germline CDR1 is MRHNA and CDR2 is SNTAGT. Trimming cost V 6 bases and J 8 bases, with 17 bases left between them. There are 14 residues in the CDR3. The CDR3: CASRGLISSDTIYF. In DNA, the CDR3 is TGTGCCAGCAGGGGCCTTATTAGTAGTGACACCATATATTTT.

This chain uses TRBV7-6 with TRBJ2-7; 13 positions agree with TRBD2. The V gene end was trimmed by 2 bases and the J gene end by 2 bases; junction bases not matched to a gene: 6. Per germline, CDR1 SGHVS and CDR2 FNYEAQ. The CDR3 covers 17 residues. CDR3 region: CASSLQLAGGQPYEQYF. The CDR3 bases are TGTGCCAGCAGCTTACAACTAGCGGGAGGGCAACCCTACGAGCAGTACTTC.

The chain combines TRBV10-3 with TRBJ1-1, with D hard to call. V shed 5 bases and J shed 3 bases, with 19 bases lying between them. This CDR3 has 16 residues. Germline CDR1 ENHRY, CDR2 SYGVKD. The CDR3 bases are TGTGCCATCAGTAGGTCTATCTCGGGGTTGGACACTGAAGCTTTCTTT. It is translated as CAISRSISGLDTEAFF.

V is TRBV7-8 and J is TRBJ2-7; no clear D. The CDR3 loop spans 12 amino acids. The germline CDR1 and CDR2 sequences are SGHVS and FQNEAQ. V was pared by 5 bases and J by 1 base, with 6 bases between. The CDR3 bases are TGTGCCAGCAGCCTCTCTTCCTACGAGCAGTACTTC. It is translated as CASSLSSYEQYF. The entire variable domain, with the rest obtained from reference TRBV7-8 and TRBJ2-7, is as follows: GAGVSQSPRYKVAKRGQDVALRCDPISGHVSLFWYQQALGQGPEFLTYFQNEAQLDKSGLPSDRFFAERPEGSVSTLKIQRTQQEDSAVYLCASSLSSYEQYFGPGTRLTVT.

This clone has a single count. The chain joins TRBV11-3 to TRBJ2-7; TRBD1 matches at 8 bases. Losses at the gene ends were 3 bases for V and 2 bases for J; bases not matched to a gene: 6. Germline values: CDR1 SGHNT, CDR2 YENEEA. The CDR3 loop spans 15 amino acids. CDR3 sequence (DNA): TGTGCCAGCAGCTTCGGGACAGGACCTACCTACGAGCAGTACTTC. Encoded protein: CASSFGTGPTYEQYF.

This clone was seen more than once but under ten times. The chain combines TRBV2 with TRBJ1-5; TRBD1 aligns across 7 bases. Trimming cost V 11 bases and J 2 bases; bases outside gene matches: 9. CDR3 size: 14 residues. Germline-derived CDR1 and CDR2 are SNHLY and FYNNEI. The CDR3 DNA sequence: TGTGCCGTATCCCGACAGGGCGGCAATCAGCCCCAGCATTTT. The encoded protein is CAVSRQGGNQPQHF.

The V gene is TRBV2, the J gene TRBJ2-3; 7 bases align to TRBD2. V trimming: 6 bases; J trimming: 3 bases; junction bases outside the gene matches: 0. The CDR3 is 12 amino acids. Germline V CDR1 and CDR2: SNHLY, FYNNEI. The CDR3: CASRGLTDTQYF. CDR3 nucleotides: TGTGCCAGCAGGGGACTAACAGATACGCAGTATTTT.

This clone came up a few times. This chain joins TRBV23-1 and TRBJ1-2; D remains ambiguous. TRBV23-1 is designated an ORF whose function remains uncertain. V lost 7 bases, J lost 13 bases, and 7 bases lay in between. The CDR3 is 8 residues long. DNA for the CDR3: TGCGCCAGCAATTCAGGCACCTTC. Translated, it gives CASNSGTF.

The chain links TRBV19 to TRBJ2-2; D remains unclear. CDR1 is LNHDA, CDR2 SQIVND, per germline (reference sequence). The length of the CDR3 is 12 residues. V was trimmed by 6 bases and J by 6 bases, leaving 8 bases between them. The CDR3 region has the DNA TGTGCCAGTAGGCTAGTCTCCGGGGAGCTGTTTTTT. It is translated as CASRLVSGELFF.

V and J are TRBV29-1 and TRBJ2-1; D possibly corresponds to TRBD2 (7 bases). CDR1 and CDR2 from the germline V gene are SQVTM and ANQGSEA. The CDR3 loop spans 13 amino acids. The V and J ends lost 7 bases and 0 bases respectively, with 10 bases between them. DNA of the CDR3: TGCAGCGGGGGGGGCGACTCCTACAATGAGCAGTTCTTC. Amino acid sequence: CSGGGDSYNEQFF.

This clone was detected only once. V and J are TRBV6-1 and TRBJ2-5; TRBD2 matches at 8 bases. Germline V gene lookup returns CDR1 MNHNS and CDR2 SASEGT. J was trimmed by 5 bases and V by 6 bases; bases with no gene match: 11. CDR3 size: 15 residues. The DNA of the CDR3 is TGTGCCAGCAGAGACGGTCCGGGAGGGTCGGAGACCCAGTACTTC. This codes for CASRDGPGGSETQYF.

This clone was recorded only once. The chain combines TRBV7-8 with TRBJ2-7, with 12 nucleotides matching TRBD2. The CDR3 has 15 amino acids. The germline CDR1 and CDR2 sequences are SGHVS and FQNEAQ. V dropped 1 base and J dropped 4; count of bases not matched to a gene: 2. The CDR3 loop is CASSLGLAGAYEQYF. In DNA form, the CDR3 reads TGTGCCAGCAGCTTAGGACTAGCGGGAGCATACGAGCAGTACTTC.

The V and J genes are TRBV6-1 and TRBJ1-2; D is unresolved. Trimming shortened V by 7 bases and J by 2 bases, and 11 bases separated the two germline ends. The CDR3 has 13 residues. Germline V lookup: CDR1 MNHNS, CDR2 SASEGT. CDR3 amino acids: CASNSPPNYGYTF. As DNA, the CDR3 is TGTGCCAGCAATAGTCCACCCAACTATGGCTACACCTTC.

This chain joins TRBV19 and TRBJ1-5, with D perhaps TRBD1 (6 bases). The ends were cut back, 5 bases at V and 2 bases at J, with 13 bases in the middle. CDR3 length equals 15 residues. The germline gives CDR1 LNHDA, CDR2 SQIVND (reference sequence). This CDR3 is CASSARQEGNQPQHF. The CDR3 coding sequence is TGTGCCAGTAGTGCCAGACAGGAAGGCAATCAGCCCCAGCATTTT.

The chain links TRBV7-3 to TRBJ2-1; D is possibly TRBD2 (5 bases). Trimming took 2 bases from V and 7 from J, leaving 18 bases between them. The CDR3 runs 16 residues. Per the germline V gene, CDR1 is SGHTA and CDR2 is FQGTGA. The chain's CDR3 is CASSLAGSGRRNEQFF. The CDR3 DNA is TGTGCCAGCAGCTTAGCCGGATCTGGCAGGAGGAATGAGCAGTTCTTC.

The chain employs TRBV2 and TRBJ2-7; D may be TRBD1 (6 bases). The CDR3 covers 12 residues. The V gene's germline CDR1 is SNHLY and CDR2 FYNNEI. The germline V and J ends were trimmed by 3 bases and 7 bases, with 10 bases remaining between them. The CDR3 protein is CASSEFRGEQYF. CDR3 DNA sequence: TGTGCCAGCAGTGAGTTCAGGGGAGAGCAGTACTTC.

The chain recombines TRBV6-5 with TRBJ1-5; D is uncertain. The CDR3 length is 15 residues. Germline loops: CDR1 MNHEY, CDR2 SVGAGI. The germline V and J ends were trimmed by 2 bases and 0 bases, with 8 bases remaining between them. CDR3 nucleotides: TGTGCCAGCAGTTACGGGCAGAATAGCAATCAGCCCCAGCATTTT. It is translated as CASSYGQNSNQPQHF.

This chain joins TRBV11-2 and TRBJ1-2; D may be TRBD1 (5 bases). The germline V gene encodes CDR1 SGHAT and CDR2 FQNNGV. V was cut by 4 bases and J by 1 base, with 13 bases left in between. CDR3 size: 15 residues. The chain's CDR3 is CASSSRTRDNYGYTF. CDR3 DNA sequence: TGTGCCAGCAGCTCCCGGACACGAGATAACTATGGCTACACCTTC.

The chain recombines TRBV4-1 with TRBJ2-7; D may be TRBD1 (6 bases). The V and J ends lost 2 bases and 2 bases respectively, with 10 bases between them. CDR1 MGHRA and CDR2 YSYEKL come from the germline V gene. The CDR3 consists of 14 residues. CDR3 coding DNA: TGCGCCAGCAGCCAACTACAGGGTACCTACGAGCAGTACTTC. Protein sequence: CASSQLQGTYEQYF.

This chain uses TRBV7-3 with TRBJ1-3; no definite D call. V was clipped by 0 bases and J by 6 bases, with 12 bases between them. Germline CDR1 is SGHTA and CDR2 is FQGTGA. The CDR3 is 15 amino acids. This chain's CDR3 is CASSLTVREANTIYF. The CDR3 DNA reads TGTGCCAGCAGCTTAACGGTTAGGGAGGCAAACACCATATATTTT. The whole variable domain, remainder taken from reference TRBV7-3 and TRBJ1-3, is GAGVSQTPSNKVTEKGKYVELRCDPISGHTALYWYRQSLGQGPEFLIYFQGTGAADDSGLPNDRFFAVRPEGSVSTLKIQRTERGDSAVYLCASSLTVREANTIYFGEGSWLTVV.

The CDR3, as DNA: TGTGCCATCAGTGATGTTGGGACACTTGGAAACACCATATATTTT. It yields the protein CAISDVGTLGNTIYF. The V and J genes are TRBV10-3 and TRBJ1-3, with D possibly being TRBD1 (6 bases). V shed 3 bases and J shed 3 bases, with 12 bases lying between them. The germline CDR1 and CDR2 sequences are ENHRY and SYGVKD. This CDR3 comprises 15 residues.

The CDR3 is CASMTGGGVSSYNEQFF. The CDR3 DNA follows: TGTGCCAGCATGACCGGCGGGGGGGTAAGCTCCTACAATGAGCAGTTCTTC. The genes are TRBV28 and TRBJ2-1; 9 positions agree with TRBD2. This CDR3 comprises 17 residues. V trimming: 7 bases; J trimming: 0 bases; junction bases outside the gene matches: 10. Germline V gene data show CDR1 as MDHEN and CDR2 as SYDVKM. The variable domain in full, with the rest retrieved from reference TRBV28 and TRBJ2-1, is DVKVTQSSRYLVKRTGEKVFLECVQDMDHENMFWYRQDPGLGLRLIYFSYDVKMKEKGDIPEGYSVSREKKERFSLILESASTNQTSMYLCASMTGGGVSSYNEQFFGPGTRLTVL.